This TCR beta chain is from a study of OX40 agonist ivuxolimab in advanced cancers. Germline V CDR1 and CDR2: SGHDT, YYEEEE. Trimming at V came to 6 bases and at J to 2 bases, leaving 7 bases not matched to a gene. CDR3 length: 14 residues. Method: immunoSEQ multiplex PCR; TCRdb's copy keeps in-frame clones and lacks some. Among over 55,000 clones listed, approximately 79% were seen once. The receptor was isolated from an adult with an advanced solid tumor such as melanoma, head and neck, liver or kidney cancer. V and J are TRBV5-6 and TRBJ2-7, with 8 bases fitting TRBD2. Sequencing used CD4+ or CD8+ T cells sorted from blood, obtained in a trial of the OX40 agonist ivuxolimab. CDR3 bases: TGTGCCAGCATGGGGAGCGGGAGCGCCTACGAGCAGTACTTC. It encodes CASMGSGSAYEQYF. The whole variable domain, remainder taken from reference TRBV5-6 and TRBJ2-7, is DAGVTQSPTHLIKTRGQQVTLRCSPKSGHDTVSWYQQALGQGPQFIFQYYEEEERQRGNFPDRFSGHQFPNYSSELNVNALLLGDSALYLCASMGSGSAYEQYFGPGTRLTVT.